The following is a TCR beta chain sequence with its context. This sample is drawn from a study of blood T cell repertoires in COVID-19. The germline gives CDR1 SGHKS, CDR2 YYEKEE (reference sequence). V was clipped by 5 bases and J by 2 bases; unmatched bases: 4. The CDR3 sequence is 14 residues long. Repertoires were generated with immunoSEQ multiplex PCR, while TCRdb's copy carries only in-frame clones and drops some. Among approximately 300,000 clones listed, 75% to 95% were seen once. Sequences were obtained from peripheral blood. The sequence derives from a woman aged 25 to 39 with COVID-19, enrolled during active disease. The chain links TRBV5-5 to TRBJ1-3; 7 bases are shared with TRBD1. CDR3 loop: CASRSDRAGNTIYF. DNA of the CDR3: TGTGCCAGCAGGTCCGACAGGGCTGGAAACACCATATATTTT.